This is a list of T cell receptor beta chains from one sample in a study of sequential checkpoint blockade in melanoma. Clones were sequenced by immunoSEQ multiplex PCR, and TCRdb holds only the in-frame ones, with some missing. Here the sample spans about 6,600 clones, 20% to 25% being singletons. Material: tumor tissue (inferred from file names), obtained from a patient given nivolumab and ipilimumab in sequence. These receptors were collected from a human donor with melanoma. Each CDR3 is given with its conserved first and last residue. Fields, in order: J gene, V gene, CDR3 protein.

TRBJ2-7	TRBV4-1	CASSLSPFGSDEQYF
TRBJ1-5	TRBV4-1	CASSQEGTYSNQPQHF
TRBJ2-2	TRBV6-8	CASSEGHTNTGELFF
TRBJ1-1	TRBV11-3	CASSLIGRLGTNTEAFF
TRBJ2-2	TRBV6-8	CASLSGWNTGELFF
TRBJ2-7	TRBV11-3	CASSWRGGYSYEQYF
TRBJ2-3	TRBV9	CASSVDGMGSTDTQYF
TRBJ2-7	TRBV5-1	CASSLDKAGRYEQYF
TRBJ1-2	TRBV4-1	CASSQRTGSPNYGYTF
TRBJ2-5	TRBV10-2	CASSDGGAGTQETQYF
TRBJ2-1	TRBV7-6	CASSRQGATDEQFF
TRBJ2-1	TRBV7-2	CASRGDRHNEQFF
TRBJ2-3	TRBV6-8	CASRIEGVRTDTQYF
TRBJ1-4	TRBV6-8	CASSARSGTRDEKLFF
TRBJ1-3	TRBV18	CASSPPWTGSGNTIYF
TRBJ1-5	TRBV6-8	CASGGLWGNQPQHF
TRBJ2-7	TRBV11-3	CASSFPEGGLAGGPHEQYF
TRBJ2-1	TRBV30	CACLRGLSSYNEQFF
TRBJ2-1	TRBV11-3	CASSSGLRREGSNEQFF
TRBJ1-1	TRBV7-2	CASSLQGYTEAFF
TRBJ1-2	TRBV9	CASSPLRGLYYGYTF
TRBJ1-5	TRBV11-3	CASSLDRGPYQPQHF
TRBJ2-5	TRBV6-8	CASSHRIRETQYF
TRBJ2-5	TRBV23-1	CASSPPREETQYF
TRBJ2-1	TRBV11-3	CASSPRSGSSYNEQFF
TRBJ2-5	TRBV6-8	CASRTGGETQYF
TRBJ2-7	TRBV6-8	CASSYLLAGEQYF
TRBJ1-6	TRBV5-1	CASSLAGGYSPLHF